The 21 T cell receptor beta chains below all came from one sample that was sequenced in a study of T-cell reconstitution after alpha-beta-depleted transplantation in children (TCRdb year 2016). Library method: PCR. For sequencing, an Illumina HiSeq 2500 was employed. To normalize quantification of the TCRbeta repertoire, the TCR libraries were built with molecular barcoding that relied on unique molecular identifiers. Using fastp at Q25 and MiXCR, TCRdb reprocessed the public reads and kept productive beta chains. Under each unique CDR3 protein, matching rows form one entry showing the most common genes and DNA. Recorded for this sample are more than 550,000 distinct CDR3 sequences; roughly a tenth of them occurred a single time. The ten largest clonotypes hold around 4% of the sample. The sample consisted of PBMCs from the stem cell graft donor, taken from the stem cell graft. The receptors come from a human donor who donated a stem cell graft to a child with acute myeloid leukemia.

At least ten counts were recorded for this clonotype. The chain employs TRBV7-2 and TRBJ2-5, with a possible D match to TRBD2 (5 bases). CDR1 and CDR2 from the germline V gene are SGHTA and FQGNSA. V was trimmed by 1 base and J by 4 bases, leaving 10 bases between them. CDR3 length equals 14 residues. The CDR3 loop reads CASSLGSGGETQYF. Here the CDR3 DNA reads TGTGCCAGCAGCTTAGGATCCGGAGGAGAGACCCAGTACTTC.

V and J are TRBV27 and TRBJ2-1, with unresolved D. Germline loops: CDR1 MNHEY, CDR2 SMNVEV (reference sequence). The CDR3 is made up of 14 amino acids. The ends were cut back, 5 bases at V and 7 bases at J, with 15 bases in the middle. Here the CDR3 reads CASSPTLVGNEQFF. The CDR3 DNA reads TGTGCCAGCAGTCCAACCCTAGTGGGGAATGAGCAGTTCTTC.

This clonotype was seen at least ten times. The chain is built from TRBV5-1 and TRBJ2-3, with 8 bases aligning to TRBD1. The J segment lost 0 bases and the V segment lost 3 bases, leaving 15 bases of the junction unmatched. This CDR3 region has 19 residues. Germline CDR1 is SGHRS and CDR2 is YFSETQ. This chain's CDR3 is CASSSGGLASSSSTDTQYF. CDR3 nucleotide sequence: TGCGCCAGCAGCTCAGGGGGCCTCGCTAGCAGCTCTAGCACAGATACGCAGTATTTT. Full variable domain (remainder filled in from reference TRBV5-1 and TRBJ2-3): KAGVTQTPRYLIKTRGQQVTLSCSPISGHRSVSWYQQTPGQGLQFLFEYFSETQRNKGNFPGRFSGRQFSNSRSEMNVSTLELGDSALYLCASSSGGLASSSSTDTQYFGPGTRLTVL.

The chain is built from TRBV6-6 and TRBJ1-1, with D unclear. CDR3 size: 13 residues. Germline CDR1 and CDR2: MNHNY and SVGAGI (reference sequence). V was cut by 8 bases and J by 4 bases, with 14 bases left in between. In DNA, the CDR3 is TGTGCCAGCCGGGCCGCCCTGGGCACTGAAGCTTTCTTT. This translates into CASRAALGTEAFF.

This chain uses TRBV6-2 or TRBV6-3 with TRBJ2-2; either TRBD1 or TRBD2 may supply D (6 bases each). The V gene lost 8 bases and the J gene lost 6 bases, with 25 bases spanning the gap. The CDR3 consists of 17 residues. The germline gives CDR1 MNHEY, CDR2 SVGEGT. The CDR3 loop reads CASQGPHPGTHPGELFF. The CDR3 DNA is TGTGCCAGCCAGGGGCCCCATCCCGGGACTCATCCCGGGGAGCTGTTTTTT.

This clonotype was counted ten times or more. The J gene is TRBJ2-3, the V gene TRBV5-6; D ambiguous. Germline assignment: CDR1 SGHDT and CDR2 YYEEEE. Trimming cost V 4 bases and J 3 bases, with 9 bases left between them. The CDR3 consists of 13 residues. CDR3 residues: CASSPSSTDTQYF. CDR3 in DNA: TGTGCCAGCAGCCCTTCCTCGACAGATACGCAGTATTTT.

J is TRBJ1-3 and V is TRBV6-5, with unresolved D. V lost 2 bases and J 3 bases, leaving 17 bases between the germline ends. The CDR3 is made up of 17 amino acids. CDR1 MNHEY and CDR2 SVGAGI come from the germline V gene. CDR3 sequence (DNA): TGTGCCAGCAGTTACGGGTCACAACTATCGGGTGGAAACACCATATATTTT. It translates to CASSYGSQLSGGNTIYF.

The rearrangement joins TRBV4-3 to TRBJ2-3; possibly TRBD1 or TRBD2 for D (6 bases each). Germline values: CDR1 LGHNA, CDR2 YSLEER. Trimming removed 9 bases from V and 2 bases from J, with 18 bases in between. This CDR3 is 15 amino acids long. CDR3 loop: CASARGRGYTDTQYF. In DNA, the CDR3 is TGCGCCAGTGCCCGGGGGCGGGGATACACAGATACGCAGTATTTT.

The table lists this clonotype with a few counts. This chain uses TRBV12-3 or TRBV12-4 with TRBJ2-3; 7 bases fit TRBD1. The CDR3 loop spans 14 amino acids. The V gene end was trimmed by 5 bases and the J gene end by 3 bases; junction bases not matched to a gene: 5. The CDR3 nucleotides are TGTGCCAGCAGTCAACGCAGGGGGACAGATACGCAGTATTTT. This sequence encodes CASSQRRGTDTQYF.

The rearrangement uses TRBV20-1 and TRBJ1-1; D gene unclear. The V gene's germline CDR1 is DFQATT and CDR2 SNEGSKA (reference sequence). Trimming stripped 4 bases from V and 9 bases from J, with 21 bases between. This CDR3 contains 14 residues. The CDR3 sequence is CSATTLVGLGKAFF. CDR3 bases: TGCAGTGCTACGACCCTTGTAGGTTTGGGGAAAGCTTTCTTT.

This clonotype was seen more than once but under ten times. The junction departs from germline at one end; a sequencing error may be responsible. This chain links TRBV10-3 with TRBJ2-3; perhaps D is TRBD1 or TRBD2 (5 bases each). The CDR3 is 14 residues long. In germline, CDR1 is ENHRY, CDR2 SYGVKD. This chain's CDR3 is CAISDPGRTDTQYF. The CDR3 DNA sequence: TGTGCCATCAGTGACCCGGGGCGCACGGATACGCAGTATTTT.

This clonotype came up many times. The chain links TRBV2 to TRBJ2-7; TRBD2 is a possible D gene (6 bases). V was shortened by 4 bases and J by 0 bases, with 10 bases between the two germline ends. Germline loops: CDR1 SNHLY, CDR2 FYNNEI. This CDR3 has 14 amino acids. This CDR3 reads CASSAFSGSYEQYF. CDR3 DNA sequence: TGTGCCAGCAGTGCGTTTAGCGGCTCCTACGAGCAGTACTTC.

V and J are TRBV20-1 and TRBJ2-3, with TRBD2 matching over 14 bases. CDR3 length equals 16 residues. Germline V CDR1 and CDR2: DFQATT, SNEGSKA (reference sequence). The CDR3 region has the DNA TGCAGGGCGGCCGGGACTAGCGGGAGAGGGACAGATACGCAGTATTTT. Its translation is CRAAGTSGRGTDTQYF.

This clonotype was recorded at least ten times. The rearrangement links TRBV29-1 to TRBJ2-7, with TRBD2 as a possible D gene (5 bases). The germline V and J ends were trimmed by 4 bases and 6 bases, with 7 bases remaining between them. CDR1 and CDR2 (germline): SQVTM, ANQGSEA. The CDR3 spans 10 residues. As DNA, the CDR3 is TGCAGCGTTGTCGGAGGCGAGCAGTACTTC. This sequence encodes CSVVGGEQYF.

The sample holds many counts of this clonotype. The rearrangement links TRBV12-3 or TRBV12-4 to TRBJ2-1; perhaps D is TRBD1 or TRBD2 (5 bases each). This CDR3 spans 14 amino acids. The ends were cut back, 6 bases at V and 5 bases at J, with 14 bases in the middle. The CDR3 here is CASRTGTQDNEQFF. CDR3 DNA sequence: TGTGCCAGCAGGACCGGGACGCAGGACAATGAGCAGTTCTTC.

This clonotype was seen a few times. V is TRBV24-1 and J is TRBJ2-5; the D gene could be TRBD1 or TRBD2 (6 bases each). CDR3 size: 14 residues. Germline CDR1 and CDR2: KGHDR and SFDVKD. With 4 bases removed from V and 5 bases from J, the gap between germline ends came to 13 bases. CDR3 sequence: CATSEQGRGETQYF. In nucleotides, the CDR3 is TGTGCCACCAGTGAACAGGGTCGGGGGGAGACCCAGTACTTC.

The sample holds many counts of this clonotype. The V call is TRBV20-1, the J call TRBJ2-7; TRBD2 agrees at 7 bases. The CDR3 loop spans 14 amino acids. Germline assignment: CDR1 DFQATT and CDR2 SNEGSKA (reference sequence). With 0 bases clipped from V and 7 bases from J, the junction kept 9 bases outside the gene matches. The CDR3 bases are TGCAGTGCTAGAGATCTGGTAGCGGGCGGTGAGCAGTACTTC. It codes for CSARDLVAGGEQYF.

This clonotype was seen a handful of times. The chain carries TRBV6-4 and TRBJ2-2, with a tentative D call TRBD2 (6 bases). CDR3 length equals 16 residues. V was pared by 0 bases and J by 6 bases, with 14 bases between. The germline gives CDR1 MRHNA, CDR2 SNTAGT. The CDR3 protein is CASSDSATSQAGELFF. In DNA, the CDR3 is TGTGCCAGCAGTGACTCCGCTACTAGCCAGGCCGGGGAGCTGTTTTTT.

The chain joins TRBV20-1 to TRBJ1-3; 10 positions match TRBD1. In germline, CDR1 is DFQATT, CDR2 SNEGSKA (reference sequence). This CDR3 contains 16 residues. V gave up 0 bases and J gave up 2 bases; unmatched junction bases: 4. Written as DNA, the CDR3 is TGCAGTGCTAGAGATCCGGGGACAGGGGCTGGAAACACCATATATTTT. The encoded protein is CSARDPGTGAGNTIYF.

The CDR3 reads CASTLGLAAPKNIQYF. CDR3 in DNA: TGTGCCAGCACCCTGGGACTAGCGGCTCCTAAAAACATTCAGTACTTC. The J gene is TRBJ2-4, the V gene TRBV28; 11 nucleotides line up with TRBD2. The J segment lost 4 bases and the V segment lost 7 bases, leaving 9 bases of the junction unmatched. This CDR3 has 16 residues. From germline, CDR1 is MDHEN and CDR2 SYDVKM. Drawing the rest from reference TRBV28 and TRBJ2-4, the complete variable domain is DVKVTQSSRYLVKRTGEKVFLECVQDMDHENMFWYRQDPGLGLRLIYFSYDVKMKEKGDIPEGYSVSREKKERFSLILESASTNQTSMYLCASTLGLAAPKNIQYFGAGTRLSVL.

This clonotype was seen a few times. The V and J genes are TRBV7-2 and TRBJ2-7, with D maybe TRBD2 (6 bases). Germline loops: CDR1 SGHTA, CDR2 FQGNSA. The ends were cut back, 3 bases at V and 1 base at J, with 13 bases in the middle. The CDR3 is 15 amino acids. CDR3 in amino acids: CASSFDGSRSYEQYF. CDR3 sequence (DNA): TGTGCCAGCAGCTTCGACGGGAGTAGGTCCTACGAGCAGTACTTC.